These T cell receptor beta chains were read from a single sample in a study of T cell responses to AZD1222 COVID-19 vaccine. Produced via immunoSEQ multiplex PCR; TCRdb's table is partial and in-frame only. The sample contains 70,000 to 100,000 clones, more than 85% of which appear only once. This sample comprised peripheral blood, obtained 28 days after the second AZD1222 dose. These receptors all stem from an adult who received the AZD1222 COVID-19 vaccine. Each CDR3 is given with its conserved first and last residue. The D gene is left open where the match is weak. Expanded clones are given a class, and other clones once, few, many or no size at all.

clone size	D gene	V gene	J gene	CDR3 protein	CDR3 DNA
NA	NA	TRBV5-8	TRBJ1-5	CASSLDLGGARGNQPQHF	TGTGCCAGCAGCTTGGATTTGGGGGGGGCCCGAGGCAATCAGCCCCAGCATTTT
NA	NA	TRBV9	TRBJ1-1	CASSGQVQADTEAFF	TGTGCCAGCAGCGGACAGGTACAAGCGGACACTGAAGCTTTCTTT
NA	NA	TRBV4-1	TRBJ2-5	CASAGTPQETQYF	TGCGCCAGTGCAGGTACACCCCAAGAGACCCAGTACTTC
NA	TRBD1	TRBV28	TRBJ1-1	CASSSGTGTEAFF	TGTGCCAGCAGTTCGGGGACAGGCACTGAAGCTTTCTTT
NA	NA	TRBV30	TRBJ1-1	CAWSPTTNTEAFF	TGTGCCTGGAGTCCGACCACGAACACTGAAGCTTTCTTT
NA	NA	TRBV5-1	TRBJ1-6	CASSLEWDSPLHF	TGCGCCAGCAGCTTGGAATGGGATTCACCCCTCCACTTT
NA	NA	TRBV2	TRBJ1-2	CASSETIQGGYTF	TGTGCCAGCAGCGAGACGATCCAGGGGGGCTACACCTTC
NA	NA	TRBV15	TRBJ1-2	CATSRPGGVYGYTF	TGTGCCACCAGCAGACCTGGGGGGGTCTATGGCTACACCTTC
NA	NA	TRBV6-1	TRBJ1-4	CASSEEMGGVGEKLFF	TGTGCCAGCAGTGAAGAGATGGGGGGGGTCGGTGAAAAACTGTTTTTT
once	TRBD1	TRBV15	TRBJ1-1	CATSSRQGAGAFF	TGTGCCACCAGCAGCAGACAGGGGGCAGGAGCTTTCTTT
few	NA	TRBV6-5	TRBJ1-6	CASKELTGLGSPLHF	TGTGCCAGCAAAGAACTAACAGGGCTGGGGTCACCCCTCCACTTT
few	NA	TRBV6-1	TRBJ2-3	CASSESLPAIGTDTQYF	TGTGCCAGCAGTGAAAGTCTACCGGCAATTGGCACAGATACGCAGTATTTT
NA	NA	TRBV5-1	TRBJ1-4	CASSLLGATNEKLFF	TGCGCCAGCAGCTTGCTAGGTGCAACTAATGAAAAACTGTTTTTT
once	TRBD2	TRBV20-1	TRBJ2-1	CSASPRGGASYNEQFF	TGCAGTGCTAGTCCCCGGGGGGGCGCCTCCTACAATGAGCAGTTCTTC
NA	TRBD2	TRBV6-2/TRBV6-3	TRBJ2-7	CASSSTGTINYEQYF	TGTGCCAGCAGTTCTACCGGGACTATCAACTACGAGCAGTACTTC
NA	TRBD1	TRBV28	TRBJ2-7	CASTDRVAYEQYF	TGTGCCAGCACGGACAGGGTCGCTTACGAGCAGTACTTC
NA	NA	TRBV2	TRBJ1-3	CASNRTPGQRNTIYF	TGTGCCAGCAACCGGACACCGGGGCAGAGAAACACCATATATTTT
NA	NA	TRBV9	TRBJ1-1	CASSGNPEVNTEAFF	TGTGCCAGCAGCGGGAACCCGGAGGTGAACACTGAAGCTTTCTTT
NA	NA	TRBV4-1	TRBJ1-1	CASSRAPGRQNTEAFF	TGCGCCAGCAGCAGAGCCCCGGGACGGCAGAACACTGAAGCTTTCTTT
NA	TRBD1	TRBV6-5	TRBJ1-1	CASRPRGQNTEAFF	TGTGCCAGCAGGCCCAGGGGGCAAAACACTGAAGCTTTCTTT
NA	NA	TRBV11-2	TRBJ1-1	CASSSGGNAFF	TGTGCCAGCAGCTCCGGGGGGAACGCTTTCTTT
NA	NA	TRBV19	TRBJ1-4	CASSSQTEKLFF	TGTGCCAGTAGTTCGCAAACGGAAAAACTGTTTTTT
NA	NA	TRBV2	TRBJ2-5	CASSGAVSGHQETQYF	TGTGCCAGCAGTGGAGCGGTGTCAGGCCACCAAGAGACCCAGTACTTC
NA	NA	TRBV5-1	TRBJ1-1	CASSQRLGSEAFF	TGCGCCAGCAGCCAAAGATTGGGTTCTGAAGCTTTCTTT
NA	NA	TRBV15	TRBJ1-1	CATSRDLEGEAFF	TGTGCCACCAGCAGAGATCTTGAAGGTGAAGCTTTCTTT
NA	TRBD1	TRBV6-5	TRBJ2-5	CASSKDRGYQETQYF	TGTGCCAGCAGCAAAGACAGGGGGTACCAAGAGACCCAGTACTTC
NA	NA	TRBV2	TRBJ1-2	CASSDGGNAPNLYGYTF	TGTGCCAGCAGTGACGGGGGGAATGCTCCTAACCTCTATGGCTACACCTTC
NA	NA	TRBV7-9	TRBJ1-3	CASSPGGRQSLDTIYF	TGTGCCAGCAGCCCAGGAGGTCGACAGTCGCTCGACACCATATATTTT
NA	TRBD1	TRBV29-1	TRBJ1-2	CSVRDSTNYGYTF	TGCAGCGTTCGGGACAGCACTAACTATGGCTACACCTTC